This record concerns one T cell receptor beta chain sequence. This specimen belongs to a study of T cell changes during pregnancy in multiple sclerosis. Method: immunoSEQ multiplex PCR; TCRdb's copy keeps in-frame clones and lacks some. The data hold tens of thousands of clones, with approximately 96% observed a single time. V dropped 4 bases and J dropped 4; count of bases not matched to a gene: 9. The CDR3 has 16 amino acids. Germline CDR1 reads LGHNA; CDR2 reads YNFKEQ. The J gene is TRBJ2-3, the V gene TRBV4-2, with 9 bases fitting TRBD1. This specimen consisted of peripheral blood, obtained in the second trimester of pregnancy. The clonotype originates from a female donor with multiple sclerosis, enrolled in a pregnancy study. The CDR3 DNA is TGTGCCAGCAGCCCAGGGGTAAGACAGGGGGCAGATACGCAGTATTTT. The encoded protein is CASSPGVRQGADTQYF.